The rows below give T cell receptor beta chains drawn from one sample of a study of shared clonotypes between healthy human individuals. Data came from immunoSEQ multiplex PCR; TCRdb stores just in-frame clones and leaves some out. The sample has around 2.5 million clones, over 85% seen once. Sequences were obtained from naive CD4+ T cells from PBMCs. These receptors originate from a young man in good health. Some clones in this sample may be carry-over from other donors' samples. CDR3s include the opening cysteine and the closing phenylalanine or tryptophan. D genes are given only for firm matches.

j_call: TRBJ1-5
d_call: NA
v_call: TRBV5-6
cdr3_nt: TGTGCCAGCAGCTTGGGGGGTGCCAATCAGCCCCAGCATTTT
cdr3_aa: CASSLGGANQPQHF

j_call: TRBJ2-7
d_call: TRBD1
v_call: TRBV23-1
cdr3_nt: TGCGCCAGCAGTCAATCCCTTTTACCCGGGACAGGGAGTCTCTCCTACGAGCAGTACTTC
cdr3_aa: CASSQSLLPGTGSLSYEQYF

j_call: TRBJ2-7
d_call: TRBD2
v_call: TRBV11-2
cdr3_nt: TGTGCCAGCAGTTCCGGGGGGGGACTAGCACAAGAAAAGGACGAGCAGTACTTC
cdr3_aa: CASSSGGGLAQEKDEQYF

j_call: TRBJ2-3
d_call: NA
v_call: TRBV27
cdr3_nt: TGTGCCAGCAGTTTCAAGGTCCCAGATACGCAGTATTTT
cdr3_aa: CASSFKVPDTQYF

j_call: TRBJ2-6
d_call: NA
v_call: TRBV28
cdr3_nt: TGTGCCAGCACCTTAGGTGGGGCGTCCGGGGCCAACGTCCTGACTTTC
cdr3_aa: CASTLGGASGANVLTF

j_call: TRBJ1-4
d_call: NA
v_call: TRBV5-1
cdr3_nt: TGCGCCAGCAGCTTGGCCGGGACATTGGGGGAAAAACTGTTTTTT
cdr3_aa: CASSLAGTLGEKLFF

j_call: TRBJ1-2
d_call: NA
v_call: TRBV20-1
cdr3_nt: TGCAGCCCGAGGACAGCCTATGGCTACACCTTC
cdr3_aa: CSPRTAYGYTF

j_call: TRBJ2-5
d_call: NA
v_call: TRBV20-1
cdr3_nt: TGCAGTGCTGGGGTAAGAGAGACCCAGTACTTC
cdr3_aa: CSAGVRETQYF

j_call: TRBJ2-3
d_call: TRBD2
v_call: TRBV11-2
cdr3_nt: TGTGCCAGCAGCTTAGGGGCGGGGGGAGATACGCAGTATTTT
cdr3_aa: CASSLGAGGDTQYF

j_call: TRBJ2-1
d_call: TRBD2
v_call: TRBV7-6
cdr3_nt: TGTGCCAGCAGCCGGGGAGGGTTCATCGATGAGCAGTTCTTC
cdr3_aa: CASSRGGFIDEQFF

j_call: TRBJ2-5
d_call: NA
v_call: TRBV28
cdr3_nt: TGTGCCAGCAGTCCATGGTTGGGAGAGACCCAGTACTTC
cdr3_aa: CASSPWLGETQYF

j_call: TRBJ2-6
d_call: NA
v_call: TRBV4-1
cdr3_nt: TGCGCCAGCAGCCAGCCCGGCCGCTCTGGGGCCAACGTCCTGACTTTC
cdr3_aa: CASSQPGRSGANVLTF

j_call: TRBJ2-7
d_call: NA
v_call: TRBV5-1
cdr3_nt: TGCGCCAGCAGCTTAGGAACTCGCTCCTACGAGCAGTACTTC
cdr3_aa: CASSLGTRSYEQYF

j_call: TRBJ1-1
d_call: NA
v_call: TRBV5-4
cdr3_nt: TGTGCCAGCAGCTTCGCAGGGAACAAGAACACTGAAGCTTTCTTT
cdr3_aa: CASSFAGNKNTEAFF

j_call: TRBJ2-1
d_call: NA
v_call: TRBV30
cdr3_nt: TGTGCCTGGAGACCCTCCCGAACTAGAGACTCGAGGGATGAGCAGTTCTTC
cdr3_aa: CAWRPSRTRDSRDEQFF